This paragraph reports one TCR beta chain. The record originates from a study of blood T cell repertoires in COVID-19. The CDR3 has 15 residues. CDR1 and CDR2 from the germline V gene are KGHSH and LQKENI. The V gene end was trimmed by 2 bases and the J gene end by 7 bases; junction bases not matched to a gene: 5. Only in-frame clones appear in the TCRdb table, and some are missing; sequencing was by immunoSEQ multiplex PCR. The repertoire has about 180,000 clones, more than 85% of them found once; the top ten carry 1% to 1.5%. The specimen sequenced was PBMCs or T cells enriched from blood (not recorded which). The TCR originated in a human donor with acute COVID-19. The donor label of this sample is uncertain. V gene TRBV18 combines with J gene TRBJ1-6; TRBD1 agrees at 7 bases. CDR3 sequence (DNA): TGTGCCAGCTCACCAGGCTCAGGGGGAAATTCACCCCTCCACTTT. It translates to CASSPGSGGNSPLHF. Full variable domain (remainder filled in from reference TRBV18 and TRBJ1-6): NAGVMQNPRHLVRRRGQEARLRCSPMKGHSHVYWYRQLPEEGLKFMVYLQKENIIDESGMPKERFSAEFPKEGPSILRIQQVVRGDSAAYFCASSPGSGGNSPLHFGNGTRLTVT.